This T cell receptor (beta chain) was obtained from a study of response to subunit inactivated influenza vaccine. Broader study findings: The authors suggested that every seasonal influenza vaccination recruits few new T cells.

In the case of this clonotype: As yet, its antigen is unknown.

TCRdb re-called the RT-PCR reads through MiXCR, storing one row per CDR3 protein. The sample lists roughly 760,000 distinct CDR3 sequences, over 20% occurring once. The germline gives CDR1 MDHEN, CDR2 SYDVKM. V was pared by 3 bases and J by 7 bases, with 12 bases between. The CDR3 consists of 13 residues. The gene calls are TRBV28 and TRBJ1-1; D is perhaps TRBD1 (6 bases). This specimen was PBMCs from blood, taken 5 days after vaccination. The receptor was derived from a man between 50 and 59 years old who received an inactivated influenza vaccine. The CDR3 loop reads CASSFRTGLEAFF. CDR3 sequence (DNA): TGTGCCAGCAGTTTCCGTACAGGGCTTGAAGCTTTCTTT.